This TCR beta chain is drawn from a study of cytomegalovirus exposure and HLA in healthy donors. General study results and limits: A later analysis appeared to link common viral pathogens to several of the most significant clusters.

PCR primers comprised 60 Vbeta and 13 Jbeta primers. TCRdb's copy holds only in-frame clones and misses some; the assay was immunoSEQ multiplex PCR. The sample contains more than 150,000 clones, around 83% of which appear only once. As to this clone: The antigen remains unidentified.

Germline V gene sequence: CDR1 MDHEN, CDR2 SYDVKM. Trimming removed 5 bases at V and 4 bases at J, with 17 bases between. CDR3 size: 15 residues. This receptor was taken from a man aged 45-65 years in good health and CMV-seronegative. Sequenced: PBMCs. V and J are TRBV28 and TRBJ1-2; possible D gene TRBD1, 5 bases. The CDR3 reads CASSQLPTVSYGYTF. Written as DNA, the CDR3 is TGTGCCAGCAGTCAACTTCCGACAGTTAGCTATGGCTACACCTTC.